Each of the 27 T cell receptor beta chains below was sequenced from the same sample in a study of T cell clonotyping in hematopoietic cell transplantation. Data came from immunoSEQ multiplex PCR; TCRdb stores just in-frame clones and leaves some out. The table lists roughly 29,000 clones, 80% to 95% of them singletons, with about 10% in the top ten. Sample: PBMCs, taken 100 days after allogeneic stem cell transplant. The receptors derive from a female patient in her forties or fifties who had an allogeneic stem cell transplant from a related donor, so the T cells may come from the graft donor. Some clones in this sample may be carry-over from other donors' samples.

The chain uses TRBV11-3 and TRBJ2-3; tentative D call: TRBD1 (6 bases). The CDR3 extends over 17 amino acids. Germline CDR1 is SGHNT and CDR2 is YENEEA. V gave up 5 bases and J gave up 0 bases, with 18 bases separating them. The DNA of the CDR3 is TGTGCCAGCAGCCCCCTCCGGAAGGGGGTCAGCACAGATACGCAGTATTTT. Translation: CASSPLRKGVSTDTQYF. The full variable domain, completed using reference TRBV11-3 and TRBJ2-3, is EAGVVQSPRYKIIEKKQPVAFWCNPISGHNTLYWYLQNLGQGPELLIRYENEEAVDDSQLPKDRFSAERLKGVDSTLKIQPAELGDSAVYLCASSPLRKGVSTDTQYFGPGTRLTVL.

The chain links TRBV2 to TRBJ2-3; 9 bases fit TRBD2. Trimming cost V 4 bases and J 4 bases; bases outside gene matches: 12. This CDR3 region has 17 residues. Germline V CDR1 and CDR2: SNHLY, FYNNEI. The CDR3 nucleotides read TGTGCCAGCAGTGCCGTGGCGGGGGGGCCTGGGGCAGATACGCAGTATTTT. Translated, it gives CASSAVAGGPGADTQYF.

V usage is TRBV5-1 and J usage is TRBJ2-7; 12 nucleotides agree with TRBD2. With 7 bases clipped from V and 1 base from J, the junction kept 3 bases outside the gene matches. CDR3 length: 14 residues. Germline V gives CDR1 SGHRS, CDR2 YFSETQ. CDR3 in DNA: TGCGCCAGCCGACTAGCGGGGGAGTCCTACGAGCAGTACTTC. Its protein product is CASRLAGESYEQYF.

The chain combines TRBV9 with TRBJ2-3; D remains unclear. Trimming pared 1 base from V and 4 bases from J, leaving 16 bases between. Germline CDR1 reads SGDLS; CDR2 reads YYNGEE. The CDR3 contains 16 residues. The CDR3 region is CASSVLDRTQSDTQYF. The DNA of the CDR3 is TGTGCCAGCAGCGTATTAGACCGGACCCAATCAGATACGCAGTATTTT.

The V gene is TRBV5-4, the J gene TRBJ2-5, with 12 positions matching TRBD2. The CDR3 extends over 15 amino acids. With 3 bases clipped from V and 4 bases from J, the junction kept 4 bases outside the gene matches. CDR1 is SGHNT, CDR2 YYREEE, per germline (reference sequence). CDR3 nucleotide sequence: TGTGCCAGCAGCTCGAAGACTAGCGGGGGAGAGACCCAGTACTTC. It yields the protein CASSSKTSGGETQYF.

This clone was recorded only once. J is TRBJ1-4 and V is TRBV29-1; D gene ambiguous. The V gene's germline CDR1 is SQVTM and CDR2 ANQGSEA. The CDR3 consists of 13 residues. V lost 7 bases to trimming and J lost 7 bases, with 16 bases between them. The CDR3 here is CSAYRSDGEKLFF. CDR3 DNA sequence: TGCAGCGCGTACCGGTCGGATGGTGAAAAACTGTTTTTT.

The chain's CDR3 is CASSPLAGGNTGELFF. As DNA, the CDR3 is TGTGCCAGCAGCCCTCTAGCGGGCGGTAACACCGGGGAGCTGTTTTTT. This rearrangement joins TRBV4-2 to TRBJ2-2; TRBD2 aligns across 8 bases. Germline CDR1 and CDR2: LGHNA and YNFKEQ. This CDR3 is 16 amino acids long. V was pared by 4 bases and J by 2 bases, with 6 bases of the junction left unmatched.

The CDR3 reads CASRDRVNDEQFF. The CDR3 DNA follows: TGTGCCAGCAGGGACAGGGTTAACGATGAGCAGTTCTTC. The rearrangement joins TRBV6-5 to TRBJ2-1; 8 bases match TRBD1. J was trimmed by 8 bases and V by 6 bases; bases with no gene match: 6. Germline-derived CDR1 and CDR2 are MNHEY and SVGAGI. The CDR3 consists of 13 residues.

This clone is labeled as large (0.1 to 1%). The DNA of the CDR3 is TGTGCCAGCAGCGTACGCAGAGACAGGGCGAACACCGGGGAGCTGTTTTTT. As protein: CASSVRRDRANTGELFF. The chain is built from TRBV9 and TRBJ2-2, with 7 bases identical to TRBD1. The germline V gene has CDR1 SGDLS and CDR2 YYNGEE. The CDR3 runs 17 residues. V shed 1 base, J shed 0 bases, and the junction held 6 bases outside the gene matches.

This clone appeared a few times. The chain uses TRBV10-1 and TRBJ1-6; D is unresolved. Trimming stripped 0 bases from V and 8 bases from J, with 8 bases between. Germline CDR1 is WNHNN and CDR2 is SYGVQD (reference sequence). The CDR3 runs 14 residues. The CDR3 loop reads CASSESWGDSPLHF. The CDR3 nucleotides are TGCGCCAGCAGTGAGTCGTGGGGTGATTCACCCCTCCACTTT.

The rearrangement uses TRBV5-4 and TRBJ2-4; tentatively, D is TRBD2 (5 bases). This CDR3 is 14 amino acids long. Germline V gene data show CDR1 as SGHNT and CDR2 as YYREEE (reference sequence). The ends were cut back, 0 bases at V and 9 bases at J, with 13 bases in the middle. The CDR3 DNA reads TGTGCCAGCAGCTTGGATGGAGGTTCGCCCATTCAGTACTTC. It is translated as CASSLDGGSPIQYF.

This clone is a singleton in its sample. This chain uses TRBV25-1 with TRBJ1-2; D remains unclear. CDR1 is MGHDK and CDR2 is SYGVNS in the germline V gene. V was shortened by 1 base and J by 3 bases, with 18 bases between the two germline ends. This CDR3 is built from 17 residues. CDR3 region: CASSELGSPPEDYGYTF. The CDR3 DNA reads as TGTGCCAGCAGTGAATTGGGCAGCCCACCCGAGGACTATGGCTACACCTTC.

Here the CDR3 reads CASSLRRAGANVLTF. CDR3 bases: TGTGCCAGCAGCTTGAGGAGGGCTGGGGCCAACGTCCTGACTTTC. The chain couples TRBV5-6 to TRBJ2-6; D possibly corresponds to TRBD2 (6 bases). Trimming removed 1 base at V and 2 bases at J, with 7 bases between. This CDR3 is 15 amino acids long. Germline CDR1 and CDR2: SGHDT and YYEEEE.

The chain carries TRBV5-1 and TRBJ1-1, with 7 bases fitting TRBD1. Germline V gene sequence: CDR1 SGHRS, CDR2 YFSETQ. The CDR3 loop spans 13 amino acids. V lost 4 bases to trimming and J lost 5 bases; unmatched junction nucleotides: 5. The CDR3 region has the DNA TGCGCCAGCAGCCGACAGGGTGAAACTGAAGCTTTCTTT. It codes for CASSRQGETEAFF. The whole variable domain, filled in from reference TRBV5-1 and TRBJ1-1, reads KAGVTQTPRYLIKTRGQQVTLSCSPISGHRSVSWYQQTPGQGLQFLFEYFSETQRNKGNFPGRFSGRQFSNSRSEMNVSTLELGDSALYLCASSRQGETEAFFGQGTRLTVV.

The rearrangement uses TRBV10-3 and TRBJ1-2; TRBD1 matches 10 bases. CDR3 length equals 14 residues. Germline trimming cut 0 bases from V and 10 bases from J; bases unmatched to any gene: 5. Germline CDR1 is ENHRY and CDR2 is SYGVKD. CDR3 amino acids: CAISESGTGANYTF. The CDR3 DNA reads TGTGCCATCAGTGAGTCAGGGACAGGGGCTAACTACACCTTC.

The chain has TRBV2 and TRBJ2-5; D gene ambiguous. CDR3 length: 14 residues. Germline V gene sequence: CDR1 SNHLY, CDR2 FYNNEI. V lost 4 bases and J 0 bases, leaving 9 bases between the germline ends. CDR3 residues: CASSVGRNQETQYF. CDR3 nucleotide sequence: TGTGCCAGCAGTGTCGGACGCAACCAAGAGACCCAGTACTTC.

The rearrangement uses TRBV10-3 and TRBJ1-2, with D possibly being TRBD1 (5 bases). Germline CDR1 reads ENHRY; CDR2 reads SYGVKD. The length of the CDR3 is 14 residues. With 0 bases removed from V and 8 bases from J, the gap between germline ends came to 13 bases. The CDR3 spells CAISESRQGSGYTF. The CDR3, as DNA: TGTGCCATCAGTGAGTCGCGGCAGGGAAGCGGCTACACCTTC.

The rearrangement joins TRBV5-1 to TRBJ1-6; 9 bases are shared with TRBD1. The CDR3 has 14 amino acids. Germline CDR1 and CDR2: SGHRS and YFSETQ. V shed 3 bases and J 7 bases; nucleotides not matched to a gene: 2. The CDR3, as DNA: TGCGCCAGCAGCTCGGGACAGGGAAATTCACCCCTCCACTTT. Translating gives CASSSGQGNSPLHF.

The CDR3 region has the DNA TGTGCCAGCAGTGGCGGAGGGCAGCCCCAGCATTTT. It is translated as CASSGGGQPQHF. V usage is TRBV2 and J usage is TRBJ1-5; D not certain. The CDR3 totals 12 residues. Germline loops: CDR1 SNHLY, CDR2 FYNNEI. With 4 bases removed from V and 7 bases from J, the gap between germline ends came to 8 bases.

This clone was found once. The chain employs TRBV5-4 and TRBJ1-6; TRBD1 might be the D (5 bases). The germline gives CDR1 SGHNT, CDR2 YYREEE (reference sequence). Deletions cut 4 bases from V and 10 bases from J, with 18 bases between. This CDR3 is 15 amino acids long. CDR3 nucleotide sequence: TGTGCCAGCAGCCGGGAGCAGGGTACGGAATCACCCCTCCACTTT. This codes for CASSREQGTESPLHF. The full variable domain, rest sourced from reference TRBV5-4 and TRBJ1-6, is ETGVTQSPTHLIKTRGQQVTLRCSSQSGHNTVSWYQQALGQGPQFIFQYYREEENGRGNFPPRFSGLQFPNYSSELNVNALELDDSALYLCASSREQGTESPLHFGNGTRLTVT.

The rearrangement uses TRBV5-1 and TRBJ2-5, with D possibly matching TRBD2 (6 bases). The CDR3 is made up of 16 amino acids. The V gene lost 0 bases and the J gene lost 4 bases, with 16 bases spanning the gap. The germline V gene has CDR1 SGHRS and CDR2 YFSETQ. CDR3 sequence reads: CASSLVGTPNPETQYF. CDR3 DNA sequence: TGCGCCAGCAGCTTGGTCGGGACTCCAAATCCAGAGACCCAGTACTTC.

This chain joins TRBV6-1 and TRBJ2-2, with 7 bases lining up with TRBD1. CDR1 and CDR2 from the germline V gene are MNHNS and SASEGT. CDR3 length: 15 residues. J lost 3 bases, V lost 7 bases, and 8 bases had no gene match. In nucleotides, the CDR3 is TGTGCCAGCACGAGGGGGCTCTTGTACACCGGGGAGCTGTTTTTT. Translation gives CASTRGLLYTGELFF.

This rearrangement joins TRBV19 to TRBJ1-5; no firm D call. The germline V and J ends were trimmed by 4 bases and 0 bases, with 4 bases remaining between them. CDR1 is LNHDA and CDR2 is SQIVND in the germline V gene (reference sequence). This CDR3 comprises 13 residues. DNA of the CDR3: TGTGCCAGTAGTAGGGATAGCAATCAGCCCCAGCATTTT. This codes for CASSRDSNQPQHF.

The V and J genes are TRBV9 and TRBJ2-3, with 7 bases matching TRBD1. The CDR3 contains 13 residues. V gave up 3 bases and J gave up 4 bases; unmatched junction bases: 2. The germline V gene encodes CDR1 SGDLS and CDR2 YYNGEE. CDR3: CASSEQGPDTQYF. Written as DNA, the CDR3 is TGTGCCAGCAGCGAACAGGGGCCAGATACGCAGTATTTT.

This sequence joins TRBV6-5 and TRBJ2-7, with TRBD1 identical over 7 bases. V trimming: 5 bases; J trimming: 1 base; junction bases outside the gene matches: 5. The CDR3 sequence is 14 residues long. Germline assignment: CDR1 MNHEY and CDR2 SVGAGI. The CDR3 DNA sequence: TGTGCCAGCAGTCCCGACAGGGTGTCCTACGAGCAGTACTTC. Its protein product is CASSPDRVSYEQYF.

This clone was recorded once. This chain connects TRBV19 to TRBJ1-5, with D maybe TRBD1 (5 bases). The ends were cut back, 5 bases at V and 6 bases at J, with 26 bases in the middle. The CDR3 runs to 18 residues. The germline CDR1 and CDR2 sequences are LNHDA and SQIVND (reference sequence). CDR3 sequence reads: CASSPIYRDGEKRQPQHF. Written as DNA, the CDR3 is TGTGCCAGTAGTCCCATATACCGGGACGGGGAGAAGCGTCAGCCCCAGCATTTT. The whole variable domain, remainder taken from reference TRBV19 and TRBJ1-5, is DGGITQSPKYLFRKEGQNVTLSCEQNLNHDAMYWYRQDPGQGLRLIYYSQIVNDFQKGDIAEGYSVSREKKESFPLTVTSAQKNPTAFYLCASSPIYRDGEKRQPQHFGDGTRLSIL.

The gene calls are TRBV2 and TRBJ2-7; 14 nucleotides match TRBD2. The CDR3 is 15 amino acids. Germline trimming cut 9 bases from V and 0 bases from J; bases unmatched to any gene: 4. Germline assignment: CDR1 SNHLY and CDR2 FYNNEI. The DNA of the CDR3 is TGTGCCAGAGGACTAGCGGGGGGCCGCTCCTACGAGCAGTACTTC. Protein sequence: CARGLAGGRSYEQYF.